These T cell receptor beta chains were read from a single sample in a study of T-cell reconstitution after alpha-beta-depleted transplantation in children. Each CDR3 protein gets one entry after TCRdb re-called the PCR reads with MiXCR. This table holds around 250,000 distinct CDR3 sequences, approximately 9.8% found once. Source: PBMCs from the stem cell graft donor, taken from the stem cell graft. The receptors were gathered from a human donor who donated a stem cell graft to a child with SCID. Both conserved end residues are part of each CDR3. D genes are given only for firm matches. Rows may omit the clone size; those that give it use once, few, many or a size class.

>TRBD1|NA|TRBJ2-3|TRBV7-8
CASSLGTGGRETDTQYF
TGTGCCAGCAGCCTCGGGACAGGGGGCAGGGAAACAGATACGCAGTATTTT
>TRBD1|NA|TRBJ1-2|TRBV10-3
CAIRGQGEGYTF
TGTGCCATCAGGGGACAGGGCGAGGGCTACACCTTC
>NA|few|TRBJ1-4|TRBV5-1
CASSLGGAANEKLFF
TGCGCCAGCAGCTTGGGGGGAGCTGCTAATGAAAAACTGTTTTTT
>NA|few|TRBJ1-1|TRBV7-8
CASSPPGANTEAFF
TGTGCCAGCAGCCCACCGGGGGCTAACACTGAAGCTTTCTTT
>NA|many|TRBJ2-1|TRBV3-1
CASSHDLGALQSNEQFF
TGTGCCAGCAGCCATGATCTCGGGGCCCTACAGAGCAATGAGCAGTTCTTC
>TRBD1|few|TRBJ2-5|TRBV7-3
CASSMGQGVFETQYF
TGTGCCAGCAGCATGGGACAGGGGGTTTTCGAGACCCAGTACTTC
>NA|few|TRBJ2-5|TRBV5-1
CASSLDWGMETQYF
TGCGCCAGCAGCTTAGATTGGGGGATGGAGACCCAGTACTTC
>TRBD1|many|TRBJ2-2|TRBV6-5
CASSSTGTGGNGELFF
TGTGCCAGCAGTTCTACCGGGACAGGGGGCAACGGGGAGCTGTTTTTT
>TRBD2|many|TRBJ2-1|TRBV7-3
CASSLSGGANEQFF
TGCGCCAGCAGCCTTAGCGGGGGGGCCAATGAGCAGTTCTTC
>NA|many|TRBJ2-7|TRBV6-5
CASSSRDTSSYEQYF
TGTGCCAGCAGTTCCCGGGACACCAGCTCCTACGAGCAGTACTTC
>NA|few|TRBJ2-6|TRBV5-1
CASSARQVGANVLTF
TGCGCCAGCAGCGCGAGACAGGTGGGGGCCAACGTCCTGACTTTC
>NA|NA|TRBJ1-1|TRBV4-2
CASSLYPGEAGEAFF
TGTGCCAGCAGCCTCTACCCGGGGGAGGCGGGTGAAGCTTTCTTT
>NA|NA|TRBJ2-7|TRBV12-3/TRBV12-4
CASSSGVFLYEQYF
TGTGCCAGCAGTTCCGGGGTTTTCCTCTACGAGCAGTACTTC
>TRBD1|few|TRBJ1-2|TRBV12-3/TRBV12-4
CATAFPYRGGYTF
TGTGCCACCGCCTTCCCTTACAGGGGTGGCTACACCTTC
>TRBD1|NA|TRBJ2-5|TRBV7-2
CASSLDPGQQETQYF
TGTGCCAGCAGCTTAGACCCGGGACAGCAAGAGACCCAGTACTTC
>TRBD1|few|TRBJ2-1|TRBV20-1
CSARVRDRGRNEQFF
TGCAGTGCTAGGGTCCGGGACAGGGGGCGCAATGAGCAGTTCTTC
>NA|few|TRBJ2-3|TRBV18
CASSPPSADTQYF
TGTGCCAGCTCACCACCTAGTGCAGATACGCAGTATTTT
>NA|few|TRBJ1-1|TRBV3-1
CASSHRFAANTEAFF
TGTGCCAGCAGCCACCGGTTCGCAGCGAACACTGAAGCTTTCTTT
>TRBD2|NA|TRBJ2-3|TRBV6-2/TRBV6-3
CASSYLGGGADTQYF
TGTGCCAGCAGTTACCTTGGCGGGGGAGCAGATACGCAGTATTTT
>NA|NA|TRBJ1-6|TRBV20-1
CSAYKGYYNSPLHF
TGCAGTGCCTACAAGGGGTACTATAATTCACCCCTCCACTTT
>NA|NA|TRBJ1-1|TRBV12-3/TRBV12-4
CASSGPGNTEAFF
TGTGCCAGCAGTGGACCAGGGAACACTGAAGCTTTCTTT
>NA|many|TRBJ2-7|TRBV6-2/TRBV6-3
CASSTPGEKVGYEQYF
TGTGCCAGCAGTACCCCCGGGGAGAAAGTGGGCTACGAGCAGTACTTC
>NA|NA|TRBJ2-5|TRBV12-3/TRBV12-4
CASSLVVETQYF
TGTGCCAGCAGTTTAGTGGTAGAGACCCAGTACTTC
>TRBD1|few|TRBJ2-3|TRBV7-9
CASSPQQGAGTDTQYF
TGTGCCAGCAGTCCCCAACAGGGGGCAGGCACAGATACGCAGTATTTT
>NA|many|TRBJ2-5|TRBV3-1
CASSQDSVRGTQYF
TGTGCCAGCAGCCAAGATAGTGTCAGAGGGACCCAGTACTTC
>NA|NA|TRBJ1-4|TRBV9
CASSVVPGGLDQKLFF
TGTGCCAGCAGCGTAGTCCCGGGCGGCCTGGATCAAAAACTGTTTTTT
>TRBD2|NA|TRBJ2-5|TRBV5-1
CASSLVGLGYQETQYF
TGCGCCAGCAGCTTGGTGGGACTAGGTTACCAAGAGACCCAGTACTTC
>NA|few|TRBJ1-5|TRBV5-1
CASSLGLFQPQHF
TGCGCCAGCAGCTTGGGCTTGTTTCAGCCCCAGCATTTT
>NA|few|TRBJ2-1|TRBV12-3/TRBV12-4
CASSFGPLIYEQFF
TGTGCCAGCAGTTTCGGCCCTTTGATCTATGAGCAGTTCTTC
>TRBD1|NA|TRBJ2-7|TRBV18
CASSLTFGTGTYEQYF
TGTGCCAGCTCACTGACTTTTGGGACAGGGACCTACGAGCAGTACTTC
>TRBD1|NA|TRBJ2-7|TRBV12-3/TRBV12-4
CASRMDRDVEQYF
TGTGCCAGCAGGATGGACAGGGATGTTGAGCAGTACTTC
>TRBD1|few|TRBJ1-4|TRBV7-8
CASSLLGTATNEKLFF
TGTGCCAGCAGCTTACTAGGGACAGCAACTAATGAAAAACTGTTTTTT
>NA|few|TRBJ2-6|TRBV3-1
CASSTHVGGAGANVLTF
TGTGCCAGCAGCACTCATGTCGGGGGCGCTGGGGCCAACGTCCTGACTTTC
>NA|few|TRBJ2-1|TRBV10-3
CAIGFSYNEQFF
TGTGCCATCGGTTTCTCCTACAATGAGCAGTTCTTC
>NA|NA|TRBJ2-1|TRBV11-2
CASSTSPYNEQFF
TGTGCCAGCAGTACCAGTCCATACAATGAGCAGTTCTTC
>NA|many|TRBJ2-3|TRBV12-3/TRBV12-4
CASTLGATDTQYF
TGTGCCAGCACCCTGGGGGCCACAGATACGCAGTATTTT
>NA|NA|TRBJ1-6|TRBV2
CASIMSGEGPLHF
TGTGCCAGCATAATGTCGGGGGAGGGGCCCCTCCACTTT
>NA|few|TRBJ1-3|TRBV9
CASSPPGNTIYF
TGTGCCAGCAGCCCGCCTGGAAACACCATATATTTT
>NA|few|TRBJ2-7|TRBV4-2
CASSQDHGEDEQYF
TGTGCCAGCAGCCAAGATCATGGAGAGGACGAGCAGTACTTC
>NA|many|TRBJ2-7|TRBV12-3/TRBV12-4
CASSFGAPYEQYF
TGTGCCAGCAGTTTTGGGGCTCCCTACGAGCAGTACTTC
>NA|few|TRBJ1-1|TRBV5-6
CASSLDGEPWAEAFF
TGTGCCAGCAGCTTGGACGGGGAGCCGTGGGCTGAAGCTTTCTTT
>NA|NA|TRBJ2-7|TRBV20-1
CSATRPGPAEQYF
TGCAGTGCTACGCGCCCAGGCCCAGCCGAGCAGTACTTC
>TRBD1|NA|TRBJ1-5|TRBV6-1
CASSVTGDQPQHF
TGTGCCAGCAGTGTCACAGGGGATCAGCCCCAGCATTTT
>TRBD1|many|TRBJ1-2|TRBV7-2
CASSPGTGSNYGYTF
TGTGCCAGCAGCCCCGGGACAGGGAGTAACTATGGCTACACCTTC
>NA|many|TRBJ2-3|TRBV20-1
CSASVSPAPTDTQYF
TGCAGTGCTAGTGTTTCGCCGGCCCCCACAGATACGCAGTATTTT
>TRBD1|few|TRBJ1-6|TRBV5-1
CASSLGFEQGYNSPLHF
TGCGCCAGCAGCTTGGGCTTCGAACAGGGGTATAATTCACCCCTCCACTTT
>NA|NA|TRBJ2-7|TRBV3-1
CASSQRVYEQYF
TGTGCCAGCAGCCAAAGGGTTTACGAGCAGTACTTC
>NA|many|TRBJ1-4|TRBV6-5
CASSYSTSTNEKLFF
TGTGCCAGCAGTTACTCGACTAGTACTAATGAAAAACTGTTTTTT